The clone carrying this T cell receptor beta chain occurred once. The antigen remains unidentified. No patient escaped relapse after autologous stem cell transplantation, and brentuximab vedotin exposure varied. By magnetic negative selection, CD4+ T cells were purified from thawed PBMCs. The entry originates in a study of PD-1 blockade in classical Hodgkin lymphoma. General observations from the study: Diminished baseline TCR diversity has been reported in newly diagnosed patients relative to healthy donors. Why repertoires differed is undefined; disease activity or prior therapy possibly contributed. Excluded were patients who started nivolumab under 1 year after ASCT, a group that had lower diversity.

Repertoires were generated with immunoSEQ multiplex PCR, while TCRdb's copy carries only in-frame clones and drops some. The sample lists roughly 7,500 clones, more than 65% occurring once. V was clipped by 7 bases and J by 7 bases; unmatched bases: 13. The CDR3 consists of 15 residues. Germline V gene lookup returns CDR1 MNHNY and CDR2 SVGAGI (reference sequence). V is TRBV6-6 and J is TRBJ1-2; TRBD1 matches at 9 bases. The starting material was CD4+ T cells from blood, obtained at baseline. The sequence was obtained from a human donor with classical Hodgkin lymphoma. The CDR3 loop is CASKNTGGGFAGYTF. The DNA for the CDR3 is TGTGCCAGCAAAAATACAGGGGGCGGCTTTGCTGGCTACACCTTC.